The following is a T cell receptor (beta chain) sequence with its context. Its antigen is undetermined. This record belongs to a study of T cell repertoires in cytomegalovirus infection. Study-wide context: Matching HLA type and CMV infection were both indicated by public TCR beta signatures. Findings of the study overall: CMV-specific TCR beta clonotypes restricted by HLA-C were the ones dominating the ex vivo response. CMV carriers with the relevant HLA were identified by cumulative public TCR beta family frequency.

The CDR3 contains 14 residues. V was trimmed by 1 base and J by 9 bases, leaving 13 bases between them. TCRdb called the reads again in MiXCR, with one record for every CDR3 protein. The table records approximately 250,000 distinct CDR3 sequences, approximately 22% of them present only once. The source is a human donor in good health (CMV status not recorded). Some clones in this sample may be carry-over from other donors' samples. The rearrangement joins TRBV12-3 or TRBV12-4 to TRBJ2-1; the D gene is possibly TRBD1 (5 bases). Material: CD8+ T cells from PBMCs. CDR3 DNA: TGTGCCAGCAGTTTAGTTCAAGGGGCACGTGAGCAGTTCTTC. The encoded protein is CASSLVQGAREQFF.